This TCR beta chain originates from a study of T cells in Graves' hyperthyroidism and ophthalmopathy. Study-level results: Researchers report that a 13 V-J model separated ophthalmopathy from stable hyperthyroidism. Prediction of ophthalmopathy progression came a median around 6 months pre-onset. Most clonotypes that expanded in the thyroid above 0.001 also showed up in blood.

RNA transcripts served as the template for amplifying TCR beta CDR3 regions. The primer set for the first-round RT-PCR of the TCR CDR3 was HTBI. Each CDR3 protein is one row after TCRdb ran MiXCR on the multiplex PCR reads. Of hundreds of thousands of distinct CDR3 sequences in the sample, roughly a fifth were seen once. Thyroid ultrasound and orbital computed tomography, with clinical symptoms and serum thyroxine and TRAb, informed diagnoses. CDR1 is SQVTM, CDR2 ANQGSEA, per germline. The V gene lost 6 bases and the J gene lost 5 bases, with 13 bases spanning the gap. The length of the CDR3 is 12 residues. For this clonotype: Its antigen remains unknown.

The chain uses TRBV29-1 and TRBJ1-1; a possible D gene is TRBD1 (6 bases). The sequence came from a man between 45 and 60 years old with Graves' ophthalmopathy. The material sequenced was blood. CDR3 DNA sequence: TGCAGCGTAAGGGGGGGGCGAACTGAAGCTTTCTTT. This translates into CSVRGGRTEAFF.